This entry describes one T cell receptor (beta chain). This record comes from a study of blood T cell repertoires in COVID-19. J lost 9 bases, V lost 5 bases, and 1 base had no gene match. The CDR3 has 13 amino acids. As handled by the study authors: Amplification of reference gene primers provided the estimated nucleated cell counts. Only in-frame clones appear in the TCRdb table, and some are missing; sequencing was by immunoSEQ multiplex PCR. That table is the source of V, J and clone size, and D and trimming were worked out from the DNA. The sample shows around 500,000 clones, 75% to 90% of them seen only once.

The sequenced sample consisted of peripheral blood. The receptor was derived from a human donor in a cohort sampled during active COVID-19. The chain is built from TRBV12-3 or TRBV12-4 and TRBJ1-6; the match to TRBD1 covers 10 bases. CDR3 nucleotide sequence: TGTGCCAGCAGTGGACAGGGGGGTTCACCCCTCCACTTT. It encodes CASSGQGGSPLHF.